The 13 T cell receptor beta chains listed next were all sequenced from one sample in a study of cytomegalovirus exposure and HLA in healthy donors. TCRdb keeps only in-frame clones here, not all; method: immunoSEQ multiplex PCR. The profile shows 250,000 to 400,000 clones, roughly 86% of them singletons. Input material: PBMCs. The origin of the receptors is a man younger than 40 in good health and CMV-seronegative.

V is TRBV27 and J is TRBJ1-5; D gene ambiguous. Trimming pared 0 bases from V and 5 bases from J, leaving 5 bases between. CDR1 is MNHEY, CDR2 SMNVEV, per germline (reference sequence). This CDR3 has 13 amino acids. Here the CDR3 reads CASSLSRDQPQHF. The CDR3 DNA is TGTGCCAGCAGTTTATCACGAGATCAGCCCCAGCATTTT.

The sample holds one count of this clone. This sample also contains other DNA sequences that code for the same CDR3. This rearrangement joins TRBV7-2 to TRBJ2-5, with D hard to call. V lost 0 bases to trimming and J lost 3 bases, with 5 bases between them. Germline V gene data show CDR1 as SGHTA and CDR2 as FQGNSA. The CDR3 has 13 residues. This CDR3 is CASSLAREETQYF. The DNA for the CDR3 is TGTGCCAGCAGCTTAGCCCGGGAAGAGACCCAGTACTTC.

This clone was counted a few times. The rearrangement links TRBV19 to TRBJ1-5; 9 bases line up with TRBD1. The CDR3 consists of 13 residues. Per germline, CDR1 LNHDA and CDR2 SQIVND (reference sequence). The junction had 4 bases not matched to a gene; V was cut back by 8 bases and J by 5 bases. CDR3 bases: TGTGCCAGTCTGGGACAGGGACATCAGCCCCAGCATTTT. Protein product: CASLGQGHQPQHF.

The rearrangement joins TRBV6-6 to TRBJ1-1; D not certain. The CDR3 is made up of 12 amino acids. Germline assignment: CDR1 MNHNY and CDR2 SVGAGI (reference sequence). Trimming stripped 10 bases from V and 4 bases from J, with 13 bases between. Written as DNA, the CDR3 is TGTGCCACTACCCCTTCTGGCACTGAAGCTTTCTTT. Its protein product is CATTPSGTEAFF.

The chain uses TRBV7-2 and TRBJ1-1; the D is unclear. The CDR3 contains 13 residues. Trimming removed 7 bases from V and 5 bases from J, with 14 bases in between. The germline V gene encodes CDR1 SGHTA and CDR2 FQGNSA. The CDR3 spells CASNWGVVTEAFF. DNA for the CDR3: TGTGCCAGCAATTGGGGAGTTGTAACTGAAGCTTTCTTT.

This clone was counted a single time. This sequence joins TRBV7-9 and TRBJ2-5; 8 bases agree with TRBD1. Trimming took 0 bases from V and 4 from J; bases not matched to a gene: 7. Looked up from germline, CDR1 is SEHNR and CDR2 is FQNEAQ (reference sequence). The CDR3 covers 16 residues. The CDR3 loop is CASSLAAGGSRETQYF. DNA for the CDR3: TGTGCCAGCAGCTTAGCAGCAGGGGGCTCCAGAGAGACCCAGTACTTC.

This sequence joins TRBV15 and TRBJ2-1, with TRBD2 identical over 16 bases. This CDR3 region has 15 residues. The J segment lost 12 bases and the V segment lost 5 bases, leaving 7 bases of the junction unmatched. Germline CDR1 reads LNHNV; CDR2 reads YYDKDF (reference sequence). The CDR3 bases are TGTGCCACCAGCCGTGGGACTAGCGGGGGGGTACGGCAGTTCTTC. Its protein product is CATSRGTSGGVRQFF.

This chain joins TRBV7-9 and TRBJ2-5, with a weak D call TRBD2 (5 bases). The V gene lost 1 base and the J gene lost 3 bases, with 9 bases spanning the gap. The germline gives CDR1 SEHNR, CDR2 FQNEAQ (reference sequence). The CDR3 spans 14 residues. The CDR3 coding sequence is TGTGCCAGCAGCTTAGTTCTAGCAGAAGAGACCCAGTACTTC. The encoded protein is CASSLVLAEETQYF.

The chain employs TRBV7-9 and TRBJ2-7, with 9 bases matching TRBD2. V lost 3 bases, J lost 6 bases, and 9 bases stayed unmatched. The CDR3 contains 15 residues. Germline loops: CDR1 SEHNR, CDR2 FQNEAQ (reference sequence). Written as DNA, the CDR3 is TGTGCCAGCAGCTTTAATCCGGGACTAGCTTCCGAGCAGTACTTC. Its translation is CASSFNPGLASEQYF.

This clone was detected ten times or more. V gene TRBV5-1 combines with J gene TRBJ1-6; the D is unclear. Germline V gene lookup returns CDR1 SGHRS and CDR2 YFSETQ. The CDR3 spans 15 residues. Trimming removed 0 bases at V and 5 bases at J, with 9 bases between. CDR3 nucleotide sequence: TGCGCCAGCAGCTTGGCGGGATATGATAATTCACCCCTCCACTTT. Amino acids: CASSLAGYDNSPLHF.

The gene calls are TRBV10-1 and TRBJ2-1, with D tentatively TRBD1 (6 bases). Per the germline V gene, CDR1 is WNHNN and CDR2 is SYGVQD (reference sequence). Trimming took 0 bases from V and 7 from J, leaving 19 bases between them. The CDR3 is 17 residues long. This CDR3 is CASSESVGGSTGNEQFF. For the CDR3, the DNA is TGCGCCAGCAGTGAGTCGGTTGGGGGCTCAACAGGGAATGAGCAGTTCTTC.

This chain joins TRBV4-1 and TRBJ2-7; weak D call: TRBD2 (6 bases). The CDR3 contains 16 residues. The V gene lost 1 base and the J gene lost 0 bases, with 13 bases spanning the gap. Germline V lookup: CDR1 MGHRA, CDR2 YSYEKL. The CDR3 here is CASSQVYGSSSYEQYF. In DNA, the CDR3 is TGCGCCAGCAGCCAAGTATACGGGAGCAGCTCCTACGAGCAGTACTTC.

V and J are TRBV6-1 and TRBJ2-2; D is undetermined. Trimming took 5 bases from V and 5 from J, leaving 6 bases between them. Per germline, CDR1 MNHNS and CDR2 SASEGT. This CDR3 contains 12 residues. The CDR3 DNA sequence: TGTGCCAGCAGTCTTATAACCGGGGAGCTGTTTTTT. Translating it yields CASSLITGELFF.